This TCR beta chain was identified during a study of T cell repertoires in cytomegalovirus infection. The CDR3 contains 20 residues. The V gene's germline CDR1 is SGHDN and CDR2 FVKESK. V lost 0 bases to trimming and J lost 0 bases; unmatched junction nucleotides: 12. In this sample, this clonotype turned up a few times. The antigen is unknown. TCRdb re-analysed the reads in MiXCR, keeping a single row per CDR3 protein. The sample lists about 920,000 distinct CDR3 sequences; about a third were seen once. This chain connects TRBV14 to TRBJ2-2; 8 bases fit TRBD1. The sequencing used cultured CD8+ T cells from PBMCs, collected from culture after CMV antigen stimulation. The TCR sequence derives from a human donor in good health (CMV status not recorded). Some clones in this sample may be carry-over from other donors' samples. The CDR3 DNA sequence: TGTGCCAGCAGCCAAGATTCCGGACAGGGAAGGACCGCGAACACCGGGGAGCTGTTTTTT. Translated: CASSQDSGQGRTANTGELFF.